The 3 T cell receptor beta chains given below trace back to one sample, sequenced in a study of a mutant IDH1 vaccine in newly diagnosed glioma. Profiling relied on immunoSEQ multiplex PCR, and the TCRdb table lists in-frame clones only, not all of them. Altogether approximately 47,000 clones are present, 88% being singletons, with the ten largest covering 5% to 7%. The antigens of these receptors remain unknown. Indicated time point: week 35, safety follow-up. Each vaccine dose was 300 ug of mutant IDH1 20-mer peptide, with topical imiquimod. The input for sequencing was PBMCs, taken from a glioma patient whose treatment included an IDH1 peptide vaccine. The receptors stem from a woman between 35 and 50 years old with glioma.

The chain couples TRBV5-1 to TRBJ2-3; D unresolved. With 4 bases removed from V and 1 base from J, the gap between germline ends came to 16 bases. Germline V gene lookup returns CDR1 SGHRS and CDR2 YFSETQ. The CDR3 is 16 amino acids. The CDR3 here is CASSLLAISGTDTQYF. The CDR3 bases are TGCGCCAGCAGCCTATTAGCTATCTCTGGCACAGATACGCAGTATTTT.

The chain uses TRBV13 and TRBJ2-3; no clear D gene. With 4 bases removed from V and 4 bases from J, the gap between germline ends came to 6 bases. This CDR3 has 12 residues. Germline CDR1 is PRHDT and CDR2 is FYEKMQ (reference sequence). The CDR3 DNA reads TGTGCCAGCAGCTCGACGTCAGATACGCAGTATTTT. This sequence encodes CASSSTSDTQYF.

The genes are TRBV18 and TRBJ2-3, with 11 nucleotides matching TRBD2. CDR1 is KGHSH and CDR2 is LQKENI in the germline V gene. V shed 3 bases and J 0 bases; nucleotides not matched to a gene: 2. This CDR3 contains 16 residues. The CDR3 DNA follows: TGTGCCAGCTCACCGAGGACTAGCGGGAGCACAGATACGCAGTATTTT. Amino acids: CASSPRTSGSTDTQYF.